Listed below are T cell receptor beta chains from one sample, sequenced in a study of monozygotic twins with inflammatory bowel disease. TCRdb reprocessed the 5' RACE reads and keeps a single row for each CDR3 protein, giving no DNA. The sample includes some 160,000 distinct CDR3 sequences. Sequencing was carried out using blood. The receptors derive from a human donor with ulcerative colitis or Crohn's disease, or a healthy co-twin of an affected twin (not recorded which). The CDR3 runs from the conserved cysteine through the conserved F or W. The order of the fields is CDR3 length, V gene, J gene, CDR3 protein.

len: 16
v_gene: TRBV12-3/TRBV12-4
j_gene: TRBJ1-2
CDR3aa: CASSPWTRLMDYGYTF

len: 13
v_gene: TRBV5-1
j_gene: TRBJ2-7
CDR3aa: CASSLPPSYEQYF

len: 14
v_gene: TRBV12-3/TRBV12-4
j_gene: TRBJ1-1
CDR3aa: CASSSGSWNTEAFF

len: 14
v_gene: TRBV5-4
j_gene: TRBJ2-7
CDR3aa: CASSAGQVSYEQYF

len: 16
v_gene: TRBV20-1
j_gene: TRBJ1-5
CDR3aa: CSARFEGGRYNQPQHF

len: 14
v_gene: TRBV6-9
j_gene: TRBJ2-1
CDR3aa: CASRSDRGEGEQFF

len: 11
v_gene: TRBV5-1
j_gene: TRBJ2-2
CDR3aa: CASFGNGELFF

len: 14
v_gene: TRBV29-1
j_gene: TRBJ1-2
CDR3aa: CSVLKDSANYGYTF

len: 15
v_gene: TRBV5-1
j_gene: TRBJ2-6
CDR3aa: CASSFLGSGANVLTF

len: 13
v_gene: TRBV19
j_gene: TRBJ2-1
CDR3aa: CASSIAALGEQFF

len: 15
v_gene: TRBV20-1
j_gene: TRBJ1-5
CDR3aa: CSSPGSGGHDQPQHF

len: 16
v_gene: TRBV5-1
j_gene: TRBJ2-5
CDR3aa: CASSTGLDALQETQYF

len: 15
v_gene: TRBV30
j_gene: TRBJ2-5
CDR3aa: CAWSSDRIIQETQYF

len: 16
v_gene: TRBV12-3/TRBV12-4
j_gene: TRBJ2-5
CDR3aa: CASTPRRGEAQETQYF

len: 17
v_gene: TRBV7-2
j_gene: TRBJ2-5
CDR3aa: CASSLSSTSGAAKTQYF

len: 11
v_gene: TRBV10-3
j_gene: TRBJ2-7
CDR3aa: CATQDAYEQYF

len: 14
v_gene: TRBV24-1
j_gene: TRBJ1-2
CDR3aa: CATSDFDTNYGYTF

len: 14
v_gene: TRBV10-3
j_gene: TRBJ2-7
CDR3aa: CAIRWASGPYEQYF

len: 13
v_gene: TRBV12-3/TRBV12-4
j_gene: TRBJ2-5
CDR3aa: CASSLGDQETQYF

len: 15
v_gene: TRBV7-2
j_gene: TRBJ2-5
CDR3aa: CASSFGGGAGETQYF

len: 13
v_gene: TRBV5-1
j_gene: TRBJ1-1
CDR3aa: CASSFGGQAPIIF

len: 17
v_gene: TRBV7-2
j_gene: TRBJ2-3
CDR3aa: CASSLWGTASSTDTQYF

len: 13
v_gene: TRBV29-1
j_gene: TRBJ1-1
CDR3aa: CSVGPGQGTEAFF

len: 15
v_gene: TRBV12-3/TRBV12-4
j_gene: TRBJ1-5
CDR3aa: CASSGGQGSNQPQHF

len: 14
v_gene: TRBV9
j_gene: TRBJ2-7
CDR3aa: CASSEGHDSSEQYF

len: 13
v_gene: TRBV28
j_gene: TRBJ2-1
CDR3aa: CAAKEFARDEQFF

len: 13
v_gene: TRBV7-2
j_gene: TRBJ1-2
CDR3aa: CASSLTQGGGYTF

len: 11
v_gene: TRBV20-1
j_gene: TRBJ2-2
CDR3aa: CSARDQRRVFF

len: 17
v_gene: TRBV6-5
j_gene: TRBJ2-7
CDR3aa: CASSYSGAEIPSYEQYF

len: 14
v_gene: TRBV7-9
j_gene: TRBJ2-3
CDR3aa: CASSFPASTDTQYF

len: 14
v_gene: TRBV6-2/TRBV6-3
j_gene: TRBJ1-1
CDR3aa: CASSYTQGSTEAFF